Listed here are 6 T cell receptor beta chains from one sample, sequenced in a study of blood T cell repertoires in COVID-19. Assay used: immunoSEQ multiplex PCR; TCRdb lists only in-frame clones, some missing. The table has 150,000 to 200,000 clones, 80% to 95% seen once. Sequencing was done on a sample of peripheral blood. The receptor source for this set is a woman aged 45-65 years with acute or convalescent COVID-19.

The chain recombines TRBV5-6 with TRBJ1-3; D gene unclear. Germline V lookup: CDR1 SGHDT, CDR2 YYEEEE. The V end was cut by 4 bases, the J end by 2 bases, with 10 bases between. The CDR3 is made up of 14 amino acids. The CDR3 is CASSQAFAGNTIYF. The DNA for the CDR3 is TGTGCCAGCAGCCAAGCCTTTGCTGGAAACACCATATATTTT. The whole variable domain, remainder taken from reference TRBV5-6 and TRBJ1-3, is DAGVTQSPTHLIKTRGQQVTLRCSPKSGHDTVSWYQQALGQGPQFIFQYYEEEERQRGNFPDRFSGHQFPNYSSELNVNALLLGDSALYLCASSQAFAGNTIYFGEGSWLTVV.

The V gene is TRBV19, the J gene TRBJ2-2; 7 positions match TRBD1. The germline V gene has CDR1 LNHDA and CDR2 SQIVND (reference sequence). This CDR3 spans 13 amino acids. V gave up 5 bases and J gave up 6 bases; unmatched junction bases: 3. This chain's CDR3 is CASSPQGAGELFF. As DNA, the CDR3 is TGTGCCAGTAGTCCCCAGGGGGCCGGGGAGCTGTTTTTT.

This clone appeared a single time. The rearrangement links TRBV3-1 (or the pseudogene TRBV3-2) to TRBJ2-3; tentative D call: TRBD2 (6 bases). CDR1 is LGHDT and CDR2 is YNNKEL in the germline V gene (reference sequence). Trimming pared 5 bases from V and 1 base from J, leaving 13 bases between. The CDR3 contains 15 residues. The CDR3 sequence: CASSFRDWGTDTQYF. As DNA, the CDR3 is TGTGCCAGCAGCTTCCGGGACTGGGGCACAGATACGCAGTATTTT.

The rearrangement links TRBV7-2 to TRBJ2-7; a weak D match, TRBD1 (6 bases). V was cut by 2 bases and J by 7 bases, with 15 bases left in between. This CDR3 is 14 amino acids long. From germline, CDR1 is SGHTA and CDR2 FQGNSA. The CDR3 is CASSLMTGTGEQYF. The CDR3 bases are TGTGCCAGCAGCTTAATGACAGGAACAGGGGAGCAGTACTTC.

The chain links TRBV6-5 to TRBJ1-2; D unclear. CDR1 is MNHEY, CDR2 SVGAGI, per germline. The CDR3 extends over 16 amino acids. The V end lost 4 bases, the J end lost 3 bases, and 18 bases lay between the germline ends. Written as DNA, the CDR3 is TGTGCCAGCAGTTCCTTCGTCCTGCAACCGGACTATGGCTACACCTTC. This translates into CASSSFVLQPDYGYTF.

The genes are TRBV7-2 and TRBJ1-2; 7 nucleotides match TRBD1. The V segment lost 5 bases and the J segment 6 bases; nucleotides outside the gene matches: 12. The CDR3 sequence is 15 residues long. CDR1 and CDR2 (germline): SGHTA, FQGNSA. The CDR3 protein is CASSPRQGGGDGYTF. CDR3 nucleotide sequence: TGTGCCAGCAGCCCGCGACAGGGAGGCGGGGATGGCTACACCTTC.